These T cell receptor beta chains were read from a single sample in a study of T cell responses to AZD1222 COVID-19 vaccine. The data were produced by immunoSEQ multiplex PCR, yet TCRdb's version contains in-frame clones alone and is incomplete. This sample yields around 130,000 clones, of which roughly 90% are seen a single time; under 4.5% belongs to the top ten. Sequencing was performed on peripheral blood, taken 28 days after the second AZD1222 dose. These receptors all come from an adult who received the AZD1222 COVID-19 vaccine. The CDR3 runs from the conserved cysteine through the conserved F or W. A D gene is named only where the DNA matches it firmly. Expanded clones are given a class, and other clones once, few, many or no size at all.

V gene,J gene,D gene,clone size,CDR3 length,CDR3 protein,CDR3 DNA
TRBV3-1/TRBV3-2,TRBJ2-4,TRBD1,.,13,CASSQDLQGALNF,TGTGCCAGCAGCCAAGACCTTCAGGGGGCTTTGAACTTC
TRBV3-1/TRBV3-2,TRBJ2-6,.,.,17,CASSQLKGGSGANVLTF,TGTGCCAGCAGCCAACTCAAGGGCGGTAGTGGGGCCAACGTCCTGACTTTC
TRBV7-2,TRBJ2-7,.,.,13,CASSLDRVYEQYF,TGTGCCAGCAGCTTAGACAGGGTGTACGAGCAGTACTTC
TRBV24-1,TRBJ1-5,.,.,16,CATSDPGLISNQPQHF,TGTGCCACCAGTGATCCCGGTCTGATTAGCAATCAGCCCCAGCATTTT
TRBV5-4,TRBJ2-3,TRBD2,.,18,CASSLGLAGGQGTDTQYF,TGTGCCAGCAGCTTGGGGCTAGCGGGAGGGCAGGGCACAGATACGCAGTATTTT
TRBV2,TRBJ1-2,TRBD1,once,11,CATTGGNGYTF,TGTGCCACTACAGGGGGTAATGGCTACACCTTC
TRBV9,TRBJ1-3,.,.,15,CASSVGPGWGNTIYF,TGTGCCAGCAGCGTAGGCCCAGGGTGGGGAAACACCATATATTTT
TRBV27,TRBJ2-7,.,.,15,CASSFIGTSSYEQYF,TGTGCCAGCAGTTTCATAGGGACTTCCTCCTACGAGCAGTACTTC
TRBV14,TRBJ2-1,.,.,16,CASSQAISVSYNEQFF,TGTGCCAGCAGCCAAGCAATATCAGTCTCCTACAATGAGCAGTTCTTC
TRBV6-6,TRBJ2-7,.,once,11,CASQETYEQYF,TGTGCCAGCCAGGAGACCTACGAGCAGTACTTC
TRBV29-1,TRBJ2-1,.,.,16,CSVEFRDKGSYNEQFF,TGCAGCGTTGAATTCCGAGACAAGGGCTCCTACAATGAGCAGTTCTTC
TRBV6-5,TRBJ1-1,.,.,13,CASRLSGNTEAFF,TGTGCCAGCCGGTTGAGCGGGAACACTGAAGCTTTCTTT
TRBV6-5,TRBJ1-1,.,.,15,CASSYSGVIDREAFF,TGTGCCAGCAGTTACTCGGGGGTCATAGATAGGGAAGCTTTCTTT
TRBV10-3,TRBJ1-1,TRBD1,.,16,CAISESGQGKNTEAFF,TGTGCCATCAGTGAGTCGGGACAGGGAAAGAACACTGAAGCTTTCTTT
TRBV7-9,TRBJ2-1,TRBD2,.,15,CASRLTGGGNNEQFF,TGTGCCAGCAGGCTTACTGGCGGGGGGAACAATGAGCAGTTCTTC
TRBV5-1,TRBJ2-1,TRBD2,.,14,CASMRLAGVNEQFF,TGCGCCAGCATGCGACTAGCGGGAGTCAATGAGCAGTTCTTC
TRBV30,TRBJ2-7,.,.,17,CAWSVAPSREFFYEQYF,TGTGCCTGGAGTGTCGCTCCGTCCAGGGAATTCTTCTACGAGCAGTACTTC
TRBV7-3,TRBJ2-5,.,once,14,CASSLSANQETQYF,TGTGCCAGCAGCTTATCCGCAAACCAAGAGACCCAGTACTTC
TRBV4-1,TRBJ2-7,.,.,13,CASSQEGPYEQYF,TGCGCCAGCAGCCAAGAGGGTCCGTACGAGCAGTACTTC
TRBV19,TRBJ1-6,.,.,12,CASSLPNSPLHF,TGTGCCAGTAGTCTCCCTAATTCACCCCTCCACTTT
TRBV7-2,TRBJ1-1,.,once,16,CASSLAGTLKNTEAFF,TGTGCCAGCAGCTTAGCCGGGACACTCAAGAACACTGAAGCTTTCTTT
TRBV9,TRBJ2-1,.,.,13,CASRRRLDDEQFF,TGTGCCAGCAGAAGACGACTAGACGATGAGCAGTTCTTC
TRBV28,TRBJ2-7,TRBD1,once,15,CASSHRQGATYEQYF,TGTGCCAGCAGTCACAGACAGGGGGCGACGTACGAGCAGTACTTC
TRBV10-3,TRBJ1-4,TRBD1,.,15,CAIKSDRVANEKLFF,TGTGCCATCAAAAGTGACAGGGTTGCGAATGAAAAACTGTTTTTT
TRBV19,TRBJ1-6,.,.,14,CASSIASSNSPLHF,TGTGCCAGTAGTATAGCCAGCTCAAATTCACCCCTCCACTTT
TRBV6-1,TRBJ2-7,.,.,15,CASSEVGRYTYEQYF,TGTGCCAGCAGTGAAGTAGGACGGTATACCTACGAGCAGTACTTC
TRBV15,TRBJ1-2,.,.,15,CATSEGRGFNYGYTF,TGTGCCACCAGCGAGGGAAGGGGATTCAACTATGGCTACACCTTC
TRBV6-5,TRBJ1-2,TRBD1,once,13,CASSYDRDLGYTF,TGTGCCAGCAGTTACGACAGGGATCTTGGCTACACCTTC
TRBV19,TRBJ2-5,.,.,11,CASSHGETQYF,TGTGCCAGTAGTCACGGGGAGACCCAGTACTTC
TRBV4-3,TRBJ2-1,TRBD2,few,16,CASSQQTSGSYNEQFF,TGCGCCAGCAGCCAACAAACTAGCGGGAGTTACAATGAGCAGTTCTTC
TRBV4-3,TRBJ1-2,.,few,16,CASSQARQRKDYGYTF,TGCGCCAGCAGCCAGGCTAGACAGCGGAAGGACTATGGCTACACCTTC
TRBV5-4,TRBJ2-5,.,.,12,CASSGRQETQYF,TGTGCCAGCAGCGGGCGGCAAGAGACCCAGTACTTC
TRBV7-9,TRBJ1-3,.,once,14,CASRLDSSGNTIYF,TGTGCCAGCAGACTGGACAGCTCTGGAAACACCATATATTTT
TRBV6-5,TRBJ2-7,.,.,16,CASSYSNSPPTYEQYF,TGTGCCAGCAGTTACTCTAACTCCCCTCCCACCTACGAGCAGTACTTC
TRBV6-5,TRBJ2-7,.,.,15,CASSYSFDSSYEQYF,TGTGCCAGCAGTTATTCTTTCGACAGTTCCTACGAGCAGTACTTC
TRBV12-3/TRBV12-4,TRBJ2-5,.,few,8,CASSLYNF,TGTGCCAGCAGCCTCTACAACTTC
TRBV7-2,TRBJ1-2,.,.,15,CASDRGRKLTYGYTF,TGTGCCAGCGACCGAGGACGAAAATTGACTTATGGCTACACCTTC
TRBV29-1,TRBJ1-2,.,.,14,CSVDADQSTAGYTF,TGCAGCGTTGATGCCGACCAATCGACGGCTGGCTACACCTTC
TRBV10-1,TRBJ1-2,.,few,13,CASIEAGTYGYTF,TGCGCCAGCATCGAGGCGGGGACCTATGGCTACACCTTC
TRBV5-1,TRBJ1-1,.,.,16,CASSDPFDRQPTEAFF,TGCGCCAGCAGCGACCCCTTCGACAGACAGCCCACTGAAGCTTTCTTT
TRBV28,TRBJ1-6,.,.,14,CASTLWTDNSPLHF,TGTGCCAGCACCCTTTGGACAGATAATTCACCCCTCCACTTT
TRBV7-8,TRBJ1-2,TRBD1,.,16,CASSSQPGQGGNGYTF,TGTGCCAGCAGCTCCCAACCGGGACAGGGAGGGAATGGCTACACCTTC
TRBV7-9,TRBJ1-2,.,.,16,CASSTFSGAGADGYTF,TGTGCCAGCAGCACTTTTAGTGGGGCAGGAGCGGATGGCTACACCTTC